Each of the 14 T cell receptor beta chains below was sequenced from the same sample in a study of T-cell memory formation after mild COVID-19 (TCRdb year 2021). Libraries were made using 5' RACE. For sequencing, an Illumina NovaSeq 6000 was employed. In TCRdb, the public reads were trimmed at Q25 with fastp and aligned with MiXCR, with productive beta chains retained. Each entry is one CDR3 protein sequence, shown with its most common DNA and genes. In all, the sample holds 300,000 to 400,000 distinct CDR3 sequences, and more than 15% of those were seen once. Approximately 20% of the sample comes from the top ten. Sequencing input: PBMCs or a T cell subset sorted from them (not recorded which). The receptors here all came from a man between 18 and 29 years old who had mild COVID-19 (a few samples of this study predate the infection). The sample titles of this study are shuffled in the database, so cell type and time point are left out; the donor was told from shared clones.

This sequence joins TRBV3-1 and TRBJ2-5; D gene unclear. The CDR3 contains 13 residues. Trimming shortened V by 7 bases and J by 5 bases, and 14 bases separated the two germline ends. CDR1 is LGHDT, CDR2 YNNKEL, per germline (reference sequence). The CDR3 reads CASIPSTRETQYF. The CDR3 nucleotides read TGTGCCAGCATCCCCTCGACGAGGGAGACCCAGTACTTC.

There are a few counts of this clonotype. The CDR3 DNA follows: TGTGCCAGCAGCCCCGAATTGGGGGCGGGGGAGACCCAGTACTTC. It encodes CASSPELGAGETQYF. This sequence joins TRBV4-2 and TRBJ2-5; D is possibly TRBD1 or TRBD2 (6 bases each). V was shortened by 4 bases and J by 5 bases, with 17 bases between the two germline ends. The V gene's germline CDR1 is LGHNA and CDR2 YNFKEQ. The CDR3 runs to 15 residues.

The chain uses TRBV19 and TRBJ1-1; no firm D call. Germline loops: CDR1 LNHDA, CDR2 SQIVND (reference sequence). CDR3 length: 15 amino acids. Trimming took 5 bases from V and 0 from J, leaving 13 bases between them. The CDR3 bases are TGTGCCAGTAGTTCACACCGGGGTATGAACACTGAAGCTTTCTTT. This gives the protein CASSSHRGMNTEAFF.

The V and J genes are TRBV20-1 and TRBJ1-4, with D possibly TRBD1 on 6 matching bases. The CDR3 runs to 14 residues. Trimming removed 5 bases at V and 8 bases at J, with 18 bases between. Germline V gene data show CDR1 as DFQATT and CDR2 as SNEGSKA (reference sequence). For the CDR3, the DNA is TGCAGTGCTGGGGGAGGGGGTACCAGCGAAAAACTGTTTTTT. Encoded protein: CSAGGGGTSEKLFF.

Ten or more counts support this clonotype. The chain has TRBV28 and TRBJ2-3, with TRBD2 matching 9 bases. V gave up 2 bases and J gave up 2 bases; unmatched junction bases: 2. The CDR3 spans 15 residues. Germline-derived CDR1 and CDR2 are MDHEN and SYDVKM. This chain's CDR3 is CASSLGTSITDTQYF. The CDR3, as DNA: TGTGCCAGCAGTTTAGGGACTAGCATCACAGATACGCAGTATTTT. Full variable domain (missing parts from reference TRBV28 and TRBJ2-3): DVKVTQSSRYLVKRTGEKVFLECVQDMDHENMFWYRQDPGLGLRLIYFSYDVKMKEKGDIPEGYSVSREKKERFSLILESASTNQTSMYLCASSLGTSITDTQYFGPGTRLTVL.

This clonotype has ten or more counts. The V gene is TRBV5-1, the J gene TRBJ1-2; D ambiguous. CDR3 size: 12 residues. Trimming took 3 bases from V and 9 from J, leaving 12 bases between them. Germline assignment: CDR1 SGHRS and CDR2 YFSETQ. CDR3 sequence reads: CASSSTLISYTF. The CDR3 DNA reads TGCGCCAGCAGCTCGACACTCATAAGCTACACCTTC.

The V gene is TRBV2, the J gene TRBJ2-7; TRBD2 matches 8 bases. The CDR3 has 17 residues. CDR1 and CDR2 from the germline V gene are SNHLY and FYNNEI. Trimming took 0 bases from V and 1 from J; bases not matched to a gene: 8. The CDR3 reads CASSEALRGGPSYEQYF. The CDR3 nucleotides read TGTGCCAGCAGTGAAGCGCTTCGGGGGGGCCCGTCCTACGAGCAGTACTTC. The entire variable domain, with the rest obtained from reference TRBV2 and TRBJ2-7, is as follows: EPEVTQTPSHQVTQMGQEVILRCVPISNHLYFYWYRQILGQKVEFLVSFYNNEISEKSEIFDDQFSVERPDGSNFTLKIRSTKLEDSAMYFCASSEALRGGPSYEQYFGPGTRLTVT.

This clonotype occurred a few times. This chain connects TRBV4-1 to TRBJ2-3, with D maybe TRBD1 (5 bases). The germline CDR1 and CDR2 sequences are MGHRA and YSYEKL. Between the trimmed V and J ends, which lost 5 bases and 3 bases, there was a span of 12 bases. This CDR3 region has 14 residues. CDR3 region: CASSITAGTDTQYF. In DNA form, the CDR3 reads TGCGCCAGCAGCATAACGGCAGGGACAGATACGCAGTATTTT.

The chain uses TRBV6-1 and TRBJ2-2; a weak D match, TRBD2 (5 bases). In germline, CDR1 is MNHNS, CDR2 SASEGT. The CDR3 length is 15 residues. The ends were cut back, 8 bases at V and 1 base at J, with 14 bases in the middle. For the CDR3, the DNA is TGTGCCAGCCGCTCGCAGGCGGGGAACACCGGGGAGCTGTTTTTT. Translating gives CASRSQAGNTGELFF.

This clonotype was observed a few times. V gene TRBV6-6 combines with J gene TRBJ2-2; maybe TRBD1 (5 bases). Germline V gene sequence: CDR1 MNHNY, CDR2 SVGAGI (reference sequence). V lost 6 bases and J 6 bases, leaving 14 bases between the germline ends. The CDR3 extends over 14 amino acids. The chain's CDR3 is CASRSNQGSGELFF. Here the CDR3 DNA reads TGTGCCAGCAGATCCAATCAGGGATCCGGGGAGCTGTTTTTT.

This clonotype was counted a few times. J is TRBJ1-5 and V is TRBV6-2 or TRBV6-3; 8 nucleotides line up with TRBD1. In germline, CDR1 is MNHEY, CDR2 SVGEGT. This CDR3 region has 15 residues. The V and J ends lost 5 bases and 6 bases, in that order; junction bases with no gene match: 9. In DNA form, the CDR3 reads TGTGCCAGCAGTATCGGACAGGGTTGGGGTCAGCCCCAGCATTTT. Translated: CASSIGQGWGQPQHF.

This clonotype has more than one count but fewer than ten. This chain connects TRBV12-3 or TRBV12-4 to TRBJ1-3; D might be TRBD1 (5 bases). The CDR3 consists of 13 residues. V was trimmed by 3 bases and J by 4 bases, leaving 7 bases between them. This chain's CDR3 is CASSLRQGNTIYF. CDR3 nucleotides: TGTGCCAGCAGTTTGAGACAGGGAAACACCATATATTTT.

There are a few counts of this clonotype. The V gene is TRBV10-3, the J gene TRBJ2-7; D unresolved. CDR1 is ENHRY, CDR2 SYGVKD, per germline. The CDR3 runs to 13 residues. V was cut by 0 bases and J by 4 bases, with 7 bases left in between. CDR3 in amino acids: CAISESYRYEQYV. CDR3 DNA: TGTGCCATCAGTGAGTCTTACCGATACGAGCAGTACGTC.

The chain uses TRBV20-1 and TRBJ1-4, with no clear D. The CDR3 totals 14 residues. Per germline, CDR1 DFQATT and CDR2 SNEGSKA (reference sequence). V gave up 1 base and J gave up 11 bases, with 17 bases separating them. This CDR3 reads CSARVLASEGKLFF. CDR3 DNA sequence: TGCAGTGCTAGAGTGCTTGCCTCAGAAGGGAAACTGTTTTTT.